The sequence of this T cell receptor beta chain was determined in a study of regulatory T cells in long-lasting Graves disease. About the research overall: Persistent cases took antithyroid drugs over 5 years and stayed TSH receptor antibody positive.

This CDR3 is 16 amino acids long. Germline assignment: CDR1 SGHTA and CDR2 FQGNSA. The junction had 13 bases not matched to a gene; V was cut back by 5 bases and J by 6 bases. In its sample, this clonotype was seen many times. Its target is unknown. The TCR beta library used iRepertoire HTBI primers with Arm-PCR amplification of CDR3. TCRdb re-called the multiplex PCR reads through MiXCR, storing one row per CDR3 protein. The sample has roughly 500,000 distinct CDR3 sequences; 22% are singletons. The time point was: persistent/refractory GD, antithyroid drugs over 5 years with positive TRAb. There was RNA extracted from PBMCs, and the TCR library was made from it. Study outcomes and limitations: Newly diagnosed disease favored TRBV20-1 and TRBJ2-1 over persistent disease. Newly diagnosed patients had higher TCR diversity than persistent Graves' patients did.

The rearrangement joins TRBV7-2 to TRBJ2-4, with TRBD2 identical over 7 bases. The clonotype was recovered from a female donor with Graves disease. Sequences were derived from peripheral blood mononuclear cells (PBMCs), sampled when the disease was refractory, from a patient treated with antithyroid drugs. The chain's CDR3 is CASSVTAGRGGNIQYF. The CDR3 DNA reads TGTGCCAGCAGCGTGACGGCTGGTCGCGGGGGAAACATTCAGTACTTC.